This TCR beta chain was identified in a study of blood T cell repertoires in COVID-19. Overall study context: Samples of COVID-19 (acute and convalescent) were obtained from the United States, Italy and Spain. Sample material is recorded as cDNA or gDNA derived from T cells, B-cell-depleted T cells, or PBMCs.

Study processing details: The assay estimated nucleated cells by amplifying reference gene primers. Using immunoSEQ multiplex PCR, the repertoire was profiled, and TCRdb retains in-frame clones only, with some absent. Clone size and the V and J calls come from that table; the DNA yielded D and trimming. The sample holds 160,000 or so clones; about 87% are singletons and the top ten take approximately 10%. Seattle's enrolled individuals joined amid active infection and were then monitored longitudinally. This clonotype was obtained from a woman in her seventies with COVID-19, enrolled during active disease. Sequenced material: peripheral blood.

The CDR3 DNA reads as TGTGCCACCAGCAGAGATCTTGGGGCAGCTAACTATGGCTACACCTTC. It encodes CATSRDLGAANYGYTF. The chain links TRBV15 to TRBJ1-2, with D possibly TRBD1 on 5 matching bases. Germline lookup yields CDR1 LNHNV and CDR2 YYDKDF (reference sequence). The CDR3 is made up of 16 amino acids. V was clipped by 0 bases and J by 0 bases, with 11 bases between them.